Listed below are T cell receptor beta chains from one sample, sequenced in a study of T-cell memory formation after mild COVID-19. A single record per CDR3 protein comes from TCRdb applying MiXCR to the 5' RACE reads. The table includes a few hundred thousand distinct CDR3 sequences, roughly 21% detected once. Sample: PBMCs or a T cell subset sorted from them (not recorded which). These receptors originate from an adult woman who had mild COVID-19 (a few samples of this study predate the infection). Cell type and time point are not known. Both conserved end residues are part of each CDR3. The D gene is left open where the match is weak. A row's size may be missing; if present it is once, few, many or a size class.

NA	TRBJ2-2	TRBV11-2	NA	TGTGCCAGCAGCTTTGGTTACACCGGGGAGCTGTTTTTT	CASSFGYTGELFF
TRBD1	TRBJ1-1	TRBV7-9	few	TGTGCCAGCAGCTCGCGACAGGGAGCTTTCTTT	CASSSRQGAFF
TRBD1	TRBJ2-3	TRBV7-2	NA	TGTGCCAGCAGCCGGGACAGAGAAACAGATACGCAGTATTTT	CASSRDRETDTQYF
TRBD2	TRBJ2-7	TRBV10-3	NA	TGTGCCATCAGTGAGTCCAAGCGGGGGTCCTACGAGCAGTACTTC	CAISESKRGSYEQYF
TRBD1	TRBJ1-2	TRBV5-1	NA	TGCGCCAGCAGTCCGGACAGGGTACAGTATGGCTACACCTTC	CASSPDRVQYGYTF
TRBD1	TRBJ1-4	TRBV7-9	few	TGTGCCAGCAGCCCCGGACAGGGGGCTAATGAAAAACTGTTTTTT	CASSPGQGANEKLFF
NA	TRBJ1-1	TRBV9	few	TGTGCCAGCAGCGTAGATCAGGGGCAAGGCACTGAAGCTTTCTTT	CASSVDQGQGTEAFF
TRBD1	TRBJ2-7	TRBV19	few	TGTGCCAGTAGCCGGGACAGATCCCTCGCCGAGCAGTACTTC	CASSRDRSLAEQYF
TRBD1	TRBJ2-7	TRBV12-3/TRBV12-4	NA	TGTGCCAGCGGACAGGACATGTGGTACGAGCAGTACTTC	CASGQDMWYEQYF
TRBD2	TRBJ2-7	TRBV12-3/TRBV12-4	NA	TGTGCCAGCAGTTTTCCCAGACTAGCGGGGACCTACGAGCAGTACTTC	CASSFPRLAGTYEQYF
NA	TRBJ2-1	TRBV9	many	TGTGCCAGCAGCCCCTACACCGCCTACAATGAGCAGTTCTTC	CASSPYTAYNEQFF
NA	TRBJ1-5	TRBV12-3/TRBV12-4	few	TGTGCCAGCAGTTTTGCAGTCCATCAGCCCCAGCATTTT	CASSFAVHQPQHF
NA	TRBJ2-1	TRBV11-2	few	TGTGCCAGCAGCTTATCCCTGTCAAACAATGAGCAGTTCTTC	CASSLSLSNNEQFF
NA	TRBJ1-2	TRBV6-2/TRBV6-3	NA	TGTGCCAGCAGTTACTCGTCAAACTATGGCTACACCTTC	CASSYSSNYGYTF
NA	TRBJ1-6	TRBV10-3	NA	TGTGCCATCAGTGTGCAGAGCTCCTATAATTCACCCCTCCACTTT	CAISVQSSYNSPLHF
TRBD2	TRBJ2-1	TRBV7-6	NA	TGTGCCAGCAGCTTAGAAGTCCCCACTCAGAGCGGGGGGGCCGCCTGGGGCAATGAGCAGTTCTTC	CASSLEVPTQSGGAAWGNEQFF
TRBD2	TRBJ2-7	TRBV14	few	TGTGCCAGCAACTCGACTAGCGGGGGCTCCCCTTCCTACGAGCAGTACTTC	CASNSTSGGSPSYEQYF
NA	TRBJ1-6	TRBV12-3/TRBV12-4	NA	TGTGCCAGCAGTTTTAGCCCCCCGGAATCCTCCTATAATTCACCCCTCCACTTT	CASSFSPPESSYNSPLHF
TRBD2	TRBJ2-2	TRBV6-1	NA	TGTGCCAGCATGGGGGGGGCCGGGGAGCTGTTTTTT	CASMGGAGELFF
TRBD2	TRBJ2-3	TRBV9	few	TGTGCCAGCAGCGTATCTAGCGGGAGCACAGATACGCAGTATTTT	CASSVSSGSTDTQYF
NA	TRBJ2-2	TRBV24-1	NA	TGTGCCACCAGTGGAAATGCCGGGGAGCTGTTTTTT	CATSGNAGELFF
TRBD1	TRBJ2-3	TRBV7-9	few	TGTGCCAGCAGTTCTACGTCCGGGACAGGGTCAGATACGCAGTATTTT	CASSSTSGTGSDTQYF
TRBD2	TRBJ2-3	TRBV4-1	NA	TGCGCCATCATCGGGTCTAGCGGTTGGAGCACAGATACGCAGTATTTT	CAIIGSSGWSTDTQYF
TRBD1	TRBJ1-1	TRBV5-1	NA	TGCGCCAGCAGCTCCGCTGACAGGGGACACACTGAAGCTTTCTTT	CASSSADRGHTEAFF
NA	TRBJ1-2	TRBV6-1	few	TGTGCCAGCAGTGAAGCATGGGGGCGATATGGCTACACCTTC	CASSEAWGRYGYTF
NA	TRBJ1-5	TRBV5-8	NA	TGTGCCAGCAGCCCTTGGGGGCAGGGCAATCAGCCCCAGCATTTT	CASSPWGQGNQPQHF
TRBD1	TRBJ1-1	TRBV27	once	TGTGCCAGCAGTCGGACACCCCCGGGACAGGGAAATGGGGACACTGAAGCTTTCTTT	CASSRTPPGQGNGDTEAFF
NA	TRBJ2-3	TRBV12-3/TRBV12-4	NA	TGTGCCAGCAGCCGACAGGCAGATACGCAGTATTTT	CASSRQADTQYF
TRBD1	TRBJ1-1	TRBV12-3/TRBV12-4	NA	TGTGCCAGCAGGAAGACAGGGAGGGACACTGAAGCTTTCTTT	CASRKTGRDTEAFF
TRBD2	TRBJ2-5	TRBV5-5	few	TGTGCCAGCAGCTTCGGGGCCGGGGGGGTCCAAGAGACCCAGTACTTC	CASSFGAGGVQETQYF
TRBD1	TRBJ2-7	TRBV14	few	TGTGCCAGCAGCCCCACAGGGGCCAACGAGCAGTACTTC	CASSPTGANEQYF
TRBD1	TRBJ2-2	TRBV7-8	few	TGTGCCAGCAGCCGAGACAGGGGAATCGCCGGGGAGCTGTTTTTT	CASSRDRGIAGELFF
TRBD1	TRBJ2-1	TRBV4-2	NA	TGTGCCAGCAGCCAAGGGACAGGGGTTATGAATGAGCAGTTCTTC	CASSQGTGVMNEQFF
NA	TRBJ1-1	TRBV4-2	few	TGTGCCAGCAGCCAAGATTTTTGGCGGGCTACGGACACTGAAGCTTTCTTT	CASSQDFWRATDTEAFF